These 5 T cell receptor beta chains were all obtained from the same sample, sequenced in a study of cytomegalovirus exposure and HLA in healthy donors (dated by TCRdb to 2017 to 2019). Preparation of the library involved the immunoSEQ multiplex PCR assay. The multiplex PCR relied on a mix of 60 forward primers for TCR Vbeta segments and 13 reverse primers for TCR Jbeta segments. The immuneACCESS repertoire file appears here via TCRdb, limited to in-frame rearrangements. These files lack a portion of the clones; in checked studies, under half of the deficit traces to unresolved V genes, and the cause of the others is not known. This sample gives under 150,000 clones in total; approximately 77% of them show up just once. 1.3% to 1.5% of the sample is in the top ten clones. Material: PBMCs. These receptors were obtained from a woman aged 40 to 50 in good health and CMV-seronegative.

V is TRBV5-1 and J is TRBJ2-2, with a possible D match to TRBD2 (6 bases). The CDR3 runs 14 residues. Deletions cut 0 bases from V and 5 bases from J, with 8 bases between. CDR1 and CDR2 from the germline V gene are SGHRS and YFSETQ. CDR3: CASSLGGRTGELFF. The DNA for the CDR3 is TGCGCCAGCAGCTTGGGAGGGAGGACCGGGGAGCTGTTTTTT.

The chain joins TRBV29-1 to TRBJ2-4; D remains ambiguous. Germline V gene sequence: CDR1 SQVTM, CDR2 ANQGSEA. Trimming cost V 5 bases and J 0 bases, with 5 bases left between them. The CDR3 consists of 12 residues. The CDR3 coding sequence is TGCAGCGTTTCTCTAGCCAAAAACATTCAGTACTTC. Its translation is CSVSLAKNIQYF.

This chain links TRBV4-2 with TRBJ2-3; 8 bases line up with TRBD2. With V trimmed by 5 bases and J by 1 base, 5 bases remained unmatched. Germline assignment: CDR1 LGHNA and CDR2 YNFKEQ. This CDR3 has 15 residues. The CDR3 loop is CASSVGRGGTDTQYF. The CDR3 coding sequence is TGTGCCAGCAGCGTAGGGCGGGGGGGCACAGATACGCAGTATTTT.

V and J are TRBV11-2 and TRBJ2-6; 7 nucleotides align to TRBD2. This CDR3 region has 15 residues. Losses at the gene ends were 3 bases for V and 2 bases for J; bases not matched to a gene: 1. The germline CDR1 and CDR2 sequences are SGHAT and FQNNGV. The CDR3 loop is CASSFAGAGANVLTF. The CDR3 DNA is TGTGCCAGCAGCTTCGCGGGGGCTGGGGCCAACGTCCTGACTTTC.

This chain connects TRBV10-1 to TRBJ1-1; TRBD1 aligns across 9 bases. The CDR3 totals 18 residues. Unmatched junction bases numbered 15, after V lost 2 bases and J lost 5 bases. The germline V gene encodes CDR1 WNHNN and CDR2 SYGVQD (reference sequence). The CDR3 DNA reads TGCGCCAGCAGTGAGAAACGCGACGGACAGGGGAGGTTTACTGAAGCTTTCTTT. Translating it yields CASSEKRDGQGRFTEAFF.